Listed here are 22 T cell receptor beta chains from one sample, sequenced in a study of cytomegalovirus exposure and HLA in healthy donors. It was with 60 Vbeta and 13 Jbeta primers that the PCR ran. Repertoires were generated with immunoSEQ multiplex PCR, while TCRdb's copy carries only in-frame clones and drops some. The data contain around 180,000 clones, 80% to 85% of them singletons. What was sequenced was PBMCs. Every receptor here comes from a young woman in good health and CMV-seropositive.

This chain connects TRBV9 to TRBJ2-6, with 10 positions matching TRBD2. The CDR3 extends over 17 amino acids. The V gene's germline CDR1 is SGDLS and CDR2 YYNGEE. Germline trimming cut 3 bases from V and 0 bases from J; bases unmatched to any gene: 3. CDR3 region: CASSASGGSSGANVLTF. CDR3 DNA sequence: TGTGCCAGCAGCGCTAGCGGGGGAAGCTCTGGGGCCAACGTCCTGACTTTC.

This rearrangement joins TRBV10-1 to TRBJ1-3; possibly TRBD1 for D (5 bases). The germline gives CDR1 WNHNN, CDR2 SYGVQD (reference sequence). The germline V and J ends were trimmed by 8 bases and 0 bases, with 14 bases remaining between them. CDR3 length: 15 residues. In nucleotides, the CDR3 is TGCGCCAGCTCGCCGGACATCTCCTCTGGAAACACCATATATTTT. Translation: CASSPDISSGNTIYF.

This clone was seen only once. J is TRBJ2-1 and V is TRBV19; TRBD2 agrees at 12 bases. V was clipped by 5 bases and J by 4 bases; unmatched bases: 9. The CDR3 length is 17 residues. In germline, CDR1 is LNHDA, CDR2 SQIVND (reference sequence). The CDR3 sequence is CASSASSGGDSYNEQFF. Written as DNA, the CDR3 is TGTGCCAGTAGTGCCTCTAGCGGGGGGGATTCATACAATGAGCAGTTCTTC.

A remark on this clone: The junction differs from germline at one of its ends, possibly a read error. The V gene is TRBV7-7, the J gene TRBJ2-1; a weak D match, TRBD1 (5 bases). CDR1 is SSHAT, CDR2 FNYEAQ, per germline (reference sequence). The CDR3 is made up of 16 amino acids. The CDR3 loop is CASSLGAISSYNEQFF. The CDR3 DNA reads TGTGCTAGCAGCTTAGGGGCGATAAGCTCCTACAATGAGCAGTTCTTC.

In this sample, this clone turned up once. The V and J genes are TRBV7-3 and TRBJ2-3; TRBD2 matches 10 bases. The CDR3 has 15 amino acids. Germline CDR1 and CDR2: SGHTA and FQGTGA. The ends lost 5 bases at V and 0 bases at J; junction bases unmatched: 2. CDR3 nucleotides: TGTGCCAGCAGCGGGACTAGCGTTAGCACAGATACGCAGTATTTT. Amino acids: CASSGTSVSTDTQYF. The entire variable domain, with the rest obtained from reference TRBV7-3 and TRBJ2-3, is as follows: GAGVSQTPSNKVTEKGKYVELRCDPISGHTALYWYRQSLGQGPEFLIYFQGTGAADDSGLPNDRFFAVRPEGSVSTLKIQRTERGDSAVYLCASSGTSVSTDTQYFGPGTRLTVL.

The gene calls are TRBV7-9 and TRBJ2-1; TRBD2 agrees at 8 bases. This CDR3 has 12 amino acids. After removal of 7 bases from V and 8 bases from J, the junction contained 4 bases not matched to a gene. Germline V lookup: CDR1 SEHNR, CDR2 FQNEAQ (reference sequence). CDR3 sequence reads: CASMMTSDEQFF. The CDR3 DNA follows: TGTGCCAGCATGATGACTAGCGATGAGCAGTTCTTC.

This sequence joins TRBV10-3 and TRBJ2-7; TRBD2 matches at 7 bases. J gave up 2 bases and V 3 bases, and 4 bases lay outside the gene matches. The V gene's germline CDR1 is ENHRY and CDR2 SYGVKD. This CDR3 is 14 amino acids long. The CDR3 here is CAISEPGRAYEQYF. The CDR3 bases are TGTGCCATCAGTGAACCGGGGAGGGCCTACGAGCAGTACTTC.

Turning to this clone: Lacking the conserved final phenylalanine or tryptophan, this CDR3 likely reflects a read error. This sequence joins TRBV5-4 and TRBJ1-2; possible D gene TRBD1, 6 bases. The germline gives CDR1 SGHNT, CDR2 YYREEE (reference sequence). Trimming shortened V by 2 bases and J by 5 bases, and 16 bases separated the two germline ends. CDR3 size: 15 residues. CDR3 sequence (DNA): TGTGCCAGCAGCTTAACGGTGGCAGGGGATTATGGCTACACCCTC. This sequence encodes CASSLTVAGDYGYTL.

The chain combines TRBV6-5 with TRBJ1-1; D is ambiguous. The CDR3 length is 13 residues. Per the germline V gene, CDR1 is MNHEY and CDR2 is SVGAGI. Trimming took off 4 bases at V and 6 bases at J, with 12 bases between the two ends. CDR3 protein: CASSFKGDAEAFF. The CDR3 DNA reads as TGTGCCAGCAGTTTCAAGGGAGACGCTGAAGCTTTCTTT.

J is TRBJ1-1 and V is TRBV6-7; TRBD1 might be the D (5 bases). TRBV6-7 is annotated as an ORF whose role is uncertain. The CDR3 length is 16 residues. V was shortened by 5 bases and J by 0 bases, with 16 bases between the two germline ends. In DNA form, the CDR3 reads TGTGCCAGCAGTAAGCCCGACAGTTTCATGAACACTGAAGCTTTCTTT. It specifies CASSKPDSFMNTEAFF.

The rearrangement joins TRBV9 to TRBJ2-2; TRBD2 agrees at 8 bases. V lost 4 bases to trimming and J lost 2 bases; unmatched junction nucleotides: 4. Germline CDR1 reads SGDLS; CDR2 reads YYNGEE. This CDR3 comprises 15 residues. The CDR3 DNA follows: TGTGCCAGCAGCCCGGGGGGGGCCAACACCGGGGAGCTGTTTTTT. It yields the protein CASSPGGANTGELFF.

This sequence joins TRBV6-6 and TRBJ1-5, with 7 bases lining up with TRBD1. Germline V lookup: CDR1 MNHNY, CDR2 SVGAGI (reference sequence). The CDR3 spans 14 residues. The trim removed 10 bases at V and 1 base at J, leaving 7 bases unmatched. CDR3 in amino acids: CANPGGGSNQPQHF. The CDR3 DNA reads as TGTGCCAATCCAGGGGGAGGAAGCAATCAGCCCCAGCATTTT.

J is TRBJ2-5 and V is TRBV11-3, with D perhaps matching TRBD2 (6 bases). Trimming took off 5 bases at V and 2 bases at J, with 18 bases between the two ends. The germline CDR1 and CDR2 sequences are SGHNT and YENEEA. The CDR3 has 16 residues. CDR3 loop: CASSRDSHRSQETQYF. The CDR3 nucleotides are TGTGCCAGCAGCCGGGACTCTCACCGTTCACAAGAGACCCAGTACTTC.

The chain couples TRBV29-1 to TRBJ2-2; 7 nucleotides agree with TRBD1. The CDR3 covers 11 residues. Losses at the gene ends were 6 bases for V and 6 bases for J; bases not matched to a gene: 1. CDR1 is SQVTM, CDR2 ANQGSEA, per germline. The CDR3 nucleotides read TGCAGCGTCGGACAGGCCGGGGAGCTGTTTTTT. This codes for CSVGQAGELFF.

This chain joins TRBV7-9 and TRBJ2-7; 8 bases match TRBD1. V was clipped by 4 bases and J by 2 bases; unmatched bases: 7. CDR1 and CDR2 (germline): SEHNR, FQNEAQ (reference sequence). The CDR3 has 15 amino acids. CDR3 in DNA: TGTGCCAGCAGCTCAGACAGGGGACAAACCTACGAGCAGTACGTC. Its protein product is CASSSDRGQTYEQYV.

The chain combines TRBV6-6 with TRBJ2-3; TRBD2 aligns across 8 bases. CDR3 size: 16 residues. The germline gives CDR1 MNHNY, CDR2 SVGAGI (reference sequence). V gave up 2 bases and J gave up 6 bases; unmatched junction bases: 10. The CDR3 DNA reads TGTGCCAGCAGTTACGATGTAGCGGGAAGCAGGGATACGCAGTATTTT. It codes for CASSYDVAGSRDTQYF.

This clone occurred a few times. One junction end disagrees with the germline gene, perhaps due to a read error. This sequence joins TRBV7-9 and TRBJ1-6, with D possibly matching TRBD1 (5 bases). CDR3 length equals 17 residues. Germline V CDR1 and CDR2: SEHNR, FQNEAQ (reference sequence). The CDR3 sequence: CSSSLARGRTYNSPLHF. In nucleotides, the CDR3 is TGTTCCAGCAGCTTAGCGCGGGGACGGACCTATAATTCACCCCTCCACTTT.

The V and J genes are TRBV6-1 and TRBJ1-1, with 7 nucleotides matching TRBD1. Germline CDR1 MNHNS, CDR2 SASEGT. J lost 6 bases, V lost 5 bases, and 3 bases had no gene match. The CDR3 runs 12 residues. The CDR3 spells CASSYDRAEAFF. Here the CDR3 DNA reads TGTGCCAGCAGTTATGACAGGGCTGAAGCTTTCTTT.

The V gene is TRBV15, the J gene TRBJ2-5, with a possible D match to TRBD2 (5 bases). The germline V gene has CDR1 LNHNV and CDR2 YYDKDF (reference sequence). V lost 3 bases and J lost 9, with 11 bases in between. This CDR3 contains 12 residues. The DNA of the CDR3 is TGTGCCACCAGCAGCGGACTCGGACCCCAGTACTTC. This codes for CATSSGLGPQYF.

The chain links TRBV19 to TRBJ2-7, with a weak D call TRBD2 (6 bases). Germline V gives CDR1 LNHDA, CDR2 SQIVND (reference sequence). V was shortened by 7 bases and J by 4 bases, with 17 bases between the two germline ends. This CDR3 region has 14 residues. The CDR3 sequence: CASNTGRDSYEQYF. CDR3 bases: TGTGCCAGTAATACCGGACGGGACTCTTACGAGCAGTACTTC.

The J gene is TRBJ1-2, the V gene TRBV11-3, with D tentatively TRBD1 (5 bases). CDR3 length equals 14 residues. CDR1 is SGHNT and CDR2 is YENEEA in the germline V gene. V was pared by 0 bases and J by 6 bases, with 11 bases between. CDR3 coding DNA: TGTGCCAGCAGCTTAGATCAGGGATCGGATGGCTACACCTTC. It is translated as CASSLDQGSDGYTF.

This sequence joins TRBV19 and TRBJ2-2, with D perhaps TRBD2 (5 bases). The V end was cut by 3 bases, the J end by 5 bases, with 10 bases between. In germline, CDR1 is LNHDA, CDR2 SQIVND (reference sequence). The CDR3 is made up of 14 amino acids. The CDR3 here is CASSIDWTTGELFF. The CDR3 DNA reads TGTGCCAGTAGTATCGACTGGACTACCGGGGAGCTGTTTTTT.